The 26 T cell receptor beta chains listed next were all sequenced from one sample in a study of T-cell reconstitution after alpha-beta-depleted transplantation in children. Unique molecular identifiers were built into the TCRbeta library. TCRdb called the PCR reads again in MiXCR, with one record for every CDR3 protein. Of approximately 490,000 distinct CDR3 sequences in the sample, about 12% were seen once. Sample: PBMCs from the stem cell graft donor, taken from the stem cell graft. These receptors originate from a human donor who donated a stem cell graft to a child with combined immunodeficiency.

Ten or more counts support this clonotype. V is TRBV20-1 and J is TRBJ2-3, with no clear D. CDR1 DFQATT and CDR2 SNEGSKA come from the germline V gene (reference sequence). V was pared by 6 bases and J by 1 base, with 14 bases between. This CDR3 contains 14 residues. The CDR3 here is CSASSRGRTDTQYF. CDR3 bases: TGCAGTGCCAGTTCCAGAGGCCGCACAGATACGCAGTATTTT.

The chain couples TRBV4-3 to TRBJ2-1; D is possibly TRBD1 (6 bases). This CDR3 has 20 residues. Germline-derived CDR1 and CDR2 are LGHNA and YSLEER. Trimming cost V 0 bases and J 6 bases, with 27 bases left between them. The CDR3 coding sequence is TGCGCCAGCAGCCAAGAGTTAAGGGCAGGGACACTAGTACGGCGCAATGAGCAGTTCTTC. It encodes CASSQELRAGTLVRRNEQFF.

This clonotype was recorded at least ten times. V and J are TRBV19 and TRBJ2-3, with TRBD2 matching 7 bases. With 3 bases clipped from V and 3 bases from J, the junction kept 9 bases outside the gene matches. Germline V gene lookup returns CDR1 LNHDA and CDR2 SQIVND (reference sequence). The CDR3 has 16 amino acids. The CDR3 DNA follows: TGTGCCAGTAGTATCCTGGCCGGGCGGGGGACAGATACGCAGTATTTT. It yields the protein CASSILAGRGTDTQYF.

This clonotype was observed many times. The J gene is TRBJ1-5, the V gene TRBV7-9; possible D gene TRBD1, 5 bases. The germline CDR1 and CDR2 sequences are SEHNR and FQNEAQ (reference sequence). Trimming removed 3 bases from V and 4 bases from J, with 7 bases in between. The CDR3 spans 13 residues. The CDR3 nucleotides read TGTGCCAGCAGCTTGCGACAGAATCAGCCCCAGCATTTT. Residues: CASSLRQNQPQHF. Complete variable domain (other parts from reference TRBV7-9 and TRBJ1-5): DTGVSQNPRHKITKRGQNVTFRCDPISEHNRLYWYRQTLGQGPEFLTYFQNEAQLEKSRLLSDRFSAERPKGSFSTLEIQRTEQGDSAMYLCASSLRQNQPQHFGDGTRLSIL.

This clonotype was counted only a few times. V is TRBV29-1 and J is TRBJ1-2; D gene unclear. Germline CDR1 and CDR2: SQVTM and ANQGSEA. CDR3 size: 11 residues. Trimming shortened V by 3 bases and J by 4 bases, and 6 bases separated the two germline ends. The CDR3 loop reads CSVDRGYGYTF. In DNA, the CDR3 is TGCAGCGTTGACCGCGGCTATGGCTACACCTTC.

The chain uses TRBV27 and TRBJ2-1, with 11 bases lining up with TRBD2. Losses at the gene ends were 3 bases for V and 8 bases for J; bases not matched to a gene: 6. The CDR3 consists of 15 residues. CDR1 is MNHEY and CDR2 is SMNVEV in the germline V gene (reference sequence). CDR3 protein: CASSLGLAEYDEQFF. The DNA for the CDR3 is TGTGCCAGCAGTTTGGGACTAGCGGAGTACGATGAGCAGTTCTTC.

Only a few counts were recorded for this clonotype. The V call is TRBV3-1, the J call TRBJ2-7; D not certain. The CDR3 length is 14 residues. The V end lost 5 bases, the J end lost 0 bases, and 11 bases lay between the germline ends. The germline V gene encodes CDR1 LGHDT and CDR2 YNNKEL (reference sequence). The CDR3 bases are TGTGCCAGCAGCTCCCACATAGGCTCCTACGAGCAGTACTTC. The encoded protein is CASSSHIGSYEQYF.

The chain is built from TRBV12-3 or TRBV12-4 and TRBJ2-2; TRBD2 might be the D (6 bases). V was cut by 2 bases and J by 5 bases, with 18 bases left in between. The CDR3 runs to 17 residues. CDR3 sequence reads: CASSLRGREKGTGELFF. The CDR3 region has the DNA TGTGCCAGCAGTTTAAGAGGGCGGGAAAAGGGTACCGGGGAGCTGTTTTTT.

The chain joins TRBV7-7 to TRBJ2-5; D might be TRBD2 (5 bases). The V gene lost 0 bases and the J gene lost 5 bases, with 13 bases spanning the gap. CDR3 length: 15 residues. The germline CDR1 and CDR2 sequences are SSHAT and FNYEAQ (reference sequence). For the CDR3, the DNA is TGTGCCAGCAGCTTAGCGAGCGGCGATAGGGAGACCCAGTACTTC. It encodes CASSLASGDRETQYF.

This clonotype was recorded a few times. The V call is TRBV2, the J call TRBJ1-1; unclear D gene. There are 11 residues in the CDR3. Per the germline V gene, CDR1 is SNHLY and CDR2 is FYNNEI. V shed 5 bases and J shed 5 bases, with 6 bases lying between them. Written as DNA, the CDR3 is TGTGCCAGCAGTTTGAGGACTGAAGCTTTCTTT. Its translation: CASSLRTEAFF. Filled out from reference TRBV2 and TRBJ1-1, the complete variable domain reads EPEVTQTPSHQVTQMGQEVILRCVPISNHLYFYWYRQILGQKVEFLVSFYNNEISEKSEIFDDQFSVERPDGSNFTLKIRSTKLEDSAMYFCASSLRTEAFFGQGTRLTVV.

The chain is built from TRBV9 and TRBJ2-1; 11 bases are a match to TRBD2. The CDR3 loop spans 14 amino acids. From germline, CDR1 is SGDLS and CDR2 YYNGEE. V lost 1 base and J lost 7; bases outside the gene matches: 1. CDR3 protein: CASSVTSGSNEQFF. The CDR3 DNA is TGTGCCAGCAGCGTAACTAGCGGGAGTAATGAGCAGTTCTTC.

The genes are TRBV7-2 and TRBJ2-2; D not certain. The CDR3 contains 15 residues. V was shortened by 0 bases and J by 5 bases, with 10 bases between the two germline ends. Germline V gives CDR1 SGHTA, CDR2 FQGNSA. CDR3 amino acids: CASSLARTDTGELFF. CDR3 coding DNA: TGTGCCAGCAGCTTAGCGCGGACGGATACCGGGGAGCTGTTTTTT.

This clonotype has a handful of counts. The gene calls are TRBV27 and TRBJ2-7; 9 bases align to TRBD2. V was pared by 5 bases and J by 4 bases, with 9 bases of the junction left unmatched. The germline V gene has CDR1 MNHEY and CDR2 SMNVEV (reference sequence). The CDR3 length is 15 residues. CDR3 protein: CASSPAGTSKYEQYF. The CDR3 DNA follows: TGTGCCAGCAGTCCCGCCGGGACTAGCAAGTACGAGCAGTACTTC.

The gene calls are TRBV7-9 and TRBJ2-2; possible D gene TRBD2, 5 bases. V shed 3 bases and J shed 1 base, with 12 bases lying between them. The CDR3 totals 16 residues. CDR1 and CDR2 from the germline V gene are SEHNR and FQNEAQ (reference sequence). In DNA, the CDR3 is TGTGCCAGCAGCTTTATGGGCGGGCGGAACACCGGGGAGCTGTTTTTT. Its protein product is CASSFMGGRNTGELFF.

This clonotype was recorded at least ten times. The chain uses TRBV12-3 or TRBV12-4 and TRBJ2-2; D not certain. This CDR3 is 10 amino acids long. V lost 1 base to trimming and J lost 9 bases, with 0 bases between them. The CDR3 DNA sequence: TGTGCCAGCAGTTTAGGGGAGCTGTTTTTT. It codes for CASSLGELFF.

The rearrangement joins TRBV6-1 to TRBJ2-3; D may be TRBD1 (6 bases). The germline V and J ends were trimmed by 5 bases and 3 bases, with 15 bases remaining between them. The length of the CDR3 is 15 residues. From germline, CDR1 is MNHNS and CDR2 SASEGT. Written as DNA, the CDR3 is TGTGCCAGCAGTCCGGACTGGGGACATACAGATACGCAGTATTTT. Protein product: CASSPDWGHTDTQYF.

This clonotype was counted many times. The chain is built from TRBV29-1 and TRBJ2-3; 10 bases agree with TRBD2. The trim removed 5 bases at V and 2 bases at J, leaving 4 bases unmatched. The CDR3 has 14 residues. Looked up from germline, CDR1 is SQVTM and CDR2 is ANQGSEA. DNA of the CDR3: TGCAGCGTTTTACTAGCGGGAAACACAGATACGCAGTATTTT. Its translation: CSVLLAGNTDTQYF.

The J gene is TRBJ2-3, the V gene TRBV7-8, with a tentative D call TRBD2 (5 bases). In germline, CDR1 is SGHVS, CDR2 FQNEAQ. V lost 1 base, J lost 4 bases, and 9 bases lay in between. The CDR3 has 14 amino acids. The CDR3 nucleotides read TGTGCCAGCAGCTTAGGTCGGGGTTCAGATACGCAGTATTTT. Its translation: CASSLGRGSDTQYF.

This clonotype was observed a few times. V usage is TRBV28 and J usage is TRBJ1-3; no reliable D call. With 5 bases removed from V and 0 bases from J, the gap between germline ends came to 8 bases. Germline-derived CDR1 and CDR2 are MDHEN and SYDVKM. This CDR3 comprises 14 residues. The CDR3 is CASSEEYSGNTIYF. The CDR3 DNA sequence: TGTGCCAGCAGTGAGGAGTACTCTGGAAACACCATATATTTT.

Many counts were recorded for this clonotype. The chain combines TRBV9 with TRBJ2-5; 7 bases align to TRBD1. Germline V lookup: CDR1 SGDLS, CDR2 YYNGEE. With V trimmed by 0 bases and J by 5 bases, 4 bases remained unmatched. The CDR3 loop spans 14 amino acids. The CDR3 DNA follows: TGTGCCAGCAGCGTAGGAGTACAGGGGGAGACCCAGTACTTC. As protein: CASSVGVQGETQYF.

There are many counts of this clonotype. The chain is built from TRBV12-3 or TRBV12-4 and TRBJ2-7; 13 positions match TRBD2. J gave up 5 bases and V 3 bases, and 4 bases lay outside the gene matches. This CDR3 spans 15 amino acids. The chain's CDR3 is CASSLGLAGYHEQYF. CDR3 bases: TGTGCCAGCAGTTTGGGACTAGCGGGGTACCACGAGCAGTACTTC.

There are a few counts of this clonotype. The chain links TRBV12-3 or TRBV12-4 to TRBJ1-5, with 7 bases lining up with TRBD1. CDR3 length: 15 residues. The ends lost 4 bases at V and 7 bases at J; junction bases unmatched: 10. CDR3 region: CASSYSRQGRQPQHF. The CDR3 DNA follows: TGTGCCAGCAGTTACTCCAGACAGGGACGACAGCCCCAGCATTTT.

This clonotype appeared many times. The CDR3 spells CASTSEGIRGYTF. In nucleotides, the CDR3 is TGTGCCAGCACCTCGGAGGGTATACGGGGCTACACCTTC. The J gene is TRBJ1-2, the V gene TRBV6-1; no firm D call. The CDR3 covers 13 residues. The germline V gene has CDR1 MNHNS and CDR2 SASEGT. The V end was cut by 7 bases, the J end by 8 bases, with 17 bases between.

This clonotype has ten or more counts. The chain joins TRBV20-1 to TRBJ2-7, with 8 bases that match TRBD2. This CDR3 has 17 amino acids. With V trimmed by 3 bases and J by 0 bases, 13 bases remained unmatched. CDR1 is DFQATT, CDR2 SNEGSKA, per germline (reference sequence). Here the CDR3 reads CSASLRLAGLSSYEQYF. The CDR3 nucleotides are TGCAGTGCTAGTTTGCGGCTAGCGGGCTTGAGCTCCTACGAGCAGTACTTC.

This clonotype was seen only a few times. This chain links TRBV12-3 or TRBV12-4 with TRBJ2-2; D is ambiguous. The CDR3 has 16 amino acids. Trimming left V 2 bases short and J 1 base short, with 11 bases between. For the CDR3, the DNA is TGTGCCAGCAGTTTATGGCCCTCCGGGAACACCGGGGAGCTGTTTTTT. Protein sequence: CASSLWPSGNTGELFF.

Many counts were recorded for this clonotype. The chain recombines TRBV11-2 with TRBJ2-3; D perhaps matches TRBD1 (6 bases). The CDR3 has 15 residues. Per germline, CDR1 SGHAT and CDR2 FQNNGV. V was pared by 3 bases and J by 1 base, with 11 bases between. CDR3 coding DNA: TGTGCCAGCAGCTTCTTACAGGGTCGCACAGATACGCAGTATTTT. This gives the protein CASSFLQGRTDTQYF.